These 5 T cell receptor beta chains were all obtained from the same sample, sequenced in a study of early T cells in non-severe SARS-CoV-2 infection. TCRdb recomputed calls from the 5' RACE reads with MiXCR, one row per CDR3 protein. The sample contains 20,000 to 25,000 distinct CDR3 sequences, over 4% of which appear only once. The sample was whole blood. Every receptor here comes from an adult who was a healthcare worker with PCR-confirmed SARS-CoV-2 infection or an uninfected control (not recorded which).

The CDR3 loop is CSAPEATGGVGTQYF. The CDR3 DNA reads as TGCAGTGCCCCCGAGGCCACAGGGGGAGTGGGTACGCAGTATTTT. The chain has TRBV20-1 and TRBJ2-3, with 8 positions matching TRBD1. With V trimmed by 6 bases and J by 8 bases, 16 bases remained unmatched. The CDR3 contains 15 residues. Germline-derived CDR1 and CDR2 are DFQATT and SNEGSKA (reference sequence).

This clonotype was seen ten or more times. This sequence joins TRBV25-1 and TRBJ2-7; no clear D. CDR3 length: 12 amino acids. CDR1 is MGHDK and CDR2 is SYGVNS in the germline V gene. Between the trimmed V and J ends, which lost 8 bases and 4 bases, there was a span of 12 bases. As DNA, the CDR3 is TGTGCCAGCTCGCTGAATTCTTACGAGCAGTACTTC. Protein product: CASSLNSYEQYF.

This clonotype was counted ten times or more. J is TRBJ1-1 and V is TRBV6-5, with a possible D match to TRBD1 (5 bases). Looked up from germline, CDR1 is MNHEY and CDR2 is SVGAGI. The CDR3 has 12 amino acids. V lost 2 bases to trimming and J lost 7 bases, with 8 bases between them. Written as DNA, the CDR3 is TGTGCCAGCAGTTACGCCCAGGGTGAAGCTTTCTTT. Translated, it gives CASSYAQGEAFF.

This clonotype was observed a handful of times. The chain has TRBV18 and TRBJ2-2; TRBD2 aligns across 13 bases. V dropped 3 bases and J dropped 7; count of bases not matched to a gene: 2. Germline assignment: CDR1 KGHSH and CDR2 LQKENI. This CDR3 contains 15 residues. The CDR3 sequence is CASSPGLAGIGELFF. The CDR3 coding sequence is TGTGCCAGCTCACCGGGACTAGCGGGGATCGGGGAGCTGTTTTTT. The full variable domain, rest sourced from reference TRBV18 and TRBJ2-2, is NAGVMQNPRHLVRRRGQEARLRCSPMKGHSHVYWYRQLPEEGLKFMVYLQKENIIDESGMPKERFSAEFPKEGPSILRIQQVVRGDSAAYFCASSPGLAGIGELFFGEGSRLTVL.

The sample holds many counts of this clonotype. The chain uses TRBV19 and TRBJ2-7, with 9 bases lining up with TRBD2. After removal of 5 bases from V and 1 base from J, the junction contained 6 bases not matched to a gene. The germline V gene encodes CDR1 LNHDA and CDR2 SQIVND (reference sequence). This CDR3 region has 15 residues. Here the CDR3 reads CASSRAGGNSYEQYF. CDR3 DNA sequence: TGTGCCAGTAGTCGAGCGGGGGGTAATTCCTACGAGCAGTACTTC. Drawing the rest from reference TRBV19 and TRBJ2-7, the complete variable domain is DGGITQSPKYLFRKEGQNVTLSCEQNLNHDAMYWYRQDPGQGLRLIYYSQIVNDFQKGDIAEGYSVSREKKESFPLTVTSAQKNPTAFYLCASSRAGGNSYEQYFGPGTRLTVT.